This TCR beta chain was sequenced during a study of blood T cell repertoires in COVID-19. The overall study: COVID-19 samples from acute and convalescent phases originated in the United States, Italy and Spain. PBMCs, B-cell-depleted T cells, or T cells were the source of the cDNA or gDNA that made up the material.

This CDR3 has 14 amino acids. CDR1 is SGHVS and CDR2 is FQNEAQ in the germline V gene. V was clipped by 4 bases and J by 5 bases; unmatched bases: 5. The protocol was immunoSEQ multiplex PCR, while the TCRdb copy is restricted to in-frame clones and leaves out a portion. Found here are over 200,000 clones, almost 90% of them singletons; the top ten hold around 1.4%. Sequenced: peripheral blood. This TCR came from a man younger than 35 with active or convalescent COVID-19. V is TRBV7-8 and J is TRBJ2-3, with TRBD1 matching over 8 bases. CDR3 sequence: CASSSGQVGDTQYF. Written as DNA, the CDR3 is TGTGCCAGCAGCTCGGGACAGGTTGGAGATACGCAGTATTTT.